A single sample gave rise to the 18 T cell receptor beta chains below, sequenced in a study of CXCR3-negative and CXCR3-positive naive CD8 T cells. Through 5' RACE with UMI labels, the TRB cDNA libraries were prepared. TCRdb re-called the 5' RACE reads and catalogs CDR3 proteins one per entry, DNA excluded. This sample's clone table lists 70,000 to 100,000 distinct CDR3 sequences. Material for sequencing was naive CXCR3- CD8+ T cells from blood. As for subset: CD45RO-CCR7+CD27+CD95- naive CD8+ T cells lacking CXCR3 (TNR3-). These receptors came from a human donor in good health. Some clones in this sample may be carry-over from other donors' samples.

V gene TRBV20-1 combines with J gene TRBJ2-7; the D gene TCRdb calls, TRBD2, cannot be checked with no DNA. The CDR3 is 13 amino acids. CDR1 and CDR2 from the germline V gene are DFQATT and SNEGSKA (reference sequence). The CDR3 reads CSARDAGRYEQYF.

This sequence joins TRBV3-1 and TRBJ2-3; lacking DNA, the TRBD2 call made by TCRdb goes unchecked. Germline CDR1 and CDR2: LGHDT and YNNKEL (reference sequence). This CDR3 comprises 14 residues. CDR3 amino acids: CASSQDRRAVTQYF.

V and J are TRBV20-1 and TRBJ2-1; no DNA is available, so the TRBD2 call from TCRdb remains unchecked. The germline CDR1 and CDR2 sequences are DFQATT and SNEGSKA (reference sequence). The length of the CDR3 is 14 residues. The CDR3 here is CSASGRNLYNEQFF.

V usage is TRBV12-3 or TRBV12-4 and J usage is TRBJ2-2; the D call of TRBD1 rests on TCRdb alone, since no DNA is present to check it. This CDR3 comprises 14 residues. Here the CDR3 reads CASSGQGITGELFF.

V usage is TRBV7-6 and J usage is TRBJ2-3; TCRdb reports TRBD2, a call that lacks DNA to check it against. This CDR3 has 16 amino acids. Germline V gives CDR1 SGHVS, CDR2 FNYEAQ. The CDR3 reads CASSQPAGGYTDTQYF.

The chain has TRBV18 and TRBJ2-3. Germline V lookup: CDR1 KGHSH, CDR2 LQKENI. The length of the CDR3 is 13 residues. The CDR3 loop is CASRAASTDTQYF.

The J gene is TRBJ1-1, the V gene TRBV6-5; as DNA is missing, the TRBD1 call by TCRdb cannot be tested. The CDR3 has 15 residues. Germline V lookup: CDR1 MNHEY, CDR2 SVGAGI. CDR3 region: CASSPIPRGSTEAFF.

This chain connects TRBV14 to TRBJ2-7; TCRdb designates TRBD1, a call that cannot be tested without DNA. Germline CDR1 and CDR2: SGHDN and FVKESK. The CDR3 length is 13 residues. The CDR3 sequence is CASSQTGTYEQYF.

This chain joins TRBV6-2 or TRBV6-3 and TRBJ2-1; TCRdb gives TRBD2 as the D gene, but with no DNA this cannot be confirmed. This CDR3 has 15 residues. CDR1 and CDR2 (germline): MNHEY, SVGEGT. The CDR3: CASSYSLAGAAKQFF.

The V gene is TRBV7-3, the J gene TRBJ2-1; TCRdb returns TRBD2, unconfirmable since there is no DNA. CDR3 length: 15 residues. The germline CDR1 and CDR2 sequences are SGHTA and FQGTGA. This chain's CDR3 is CASSHLAGVDNEQFF. Variable domain in full (rest from reference TRBV7-3 and TRBJ2-1): GAGVSQTPSNKVTEKGKYVELRCDPISGHTALYWYRQSLGQGPEFLIYFQGTGAADDSGLPNDRFFAVRPEGSVSTLKIQRTERGDSAVYLCASSHLAGVDNEQFFGPGTRLTVL.

The chain combines TRBV19 with TRBJ2-7; no DNA is available, so the TRBD2 call from TCRdb remains unchecked. Per germline, CDR1 LNHDA and CDR2 SQIVND (reference sequence). The length of the CDR3 is 15 residues. This CDR3 reads CASSAFSGGIYEQYF.

The rearrangement joins TRBV5-4 to TRBJ2-3; TCRdb reports TRBD2, a call that lacks DNA to check it against. Germline V gene data show CDR1 as SGHNT and CDR2 as YYREEE (reference sequence). CDR3 length: 15 amino acids. The CDR3 loop reads CASSFRGGSTDTQYF.

V usage is TRBV29-1 and J usage is TRBJ2-1; TCRdb's D call, TRBD1, is unchecked because there is no DNA. The CDR3 covers 16 residues. The germline V gene encodes CDR1 SQVTM and CDR2 ANQGSEA. This CDR3 reads CSASTGQRLSYNEQFF.

The rearrangement joins TRBV7-9 to TRBJ2-7; as DNA is missing, the TRBD1 call by TCRdb cannot be tested. The length of the CDR3 is 12 residues. CDR1 SEHNR and CDR2 FQNEAQ come from the germline V gene (reference sequence). The CDR3 protein is CASGEDRAEKYF.

The V gene is TRBV14, the J gene TRBJ2-1; TCRdb gives TRBD2 as the D gene, but with no DNA this cannot be confirmed. This CDR3 is 19 amino acids long. Germline lookup yields CDR1 SGHDN and CDR2 FVKESK. Here the CDR3 reads CASSSPTETAGGPYNEQFF.

The V call is TRBV10-3, the J call TRBJ1-5. The length of the CDR3 is 15 residues. The V gene's germline CDR1 is ENHRY and CDR2 SYGVKD. CDR3 amino acids: CAISDSDWENQPQHF.

The genes are TRBV2 and TRBJ2-3; the TCRdb D gene call, TRBD2, has no DNA to confirm it. The CDR3 loop spans 15 amino acids. Germline V gene lookup returns CDR1 SNHLY and CDR2 FYNNEI. The chain's CDR3 is CASPIGLAGGDTQYF.

This sequence joins TRBV20-1 and TRBJ2-2; the D gene TCRdb calls, TRBD1, cannot be checked with no DNA. Germline V gives CDR1 DFQATT, CDR2 SNEGSKA (reference sequence). This CDR3 contains 13 residues. CDR3 protein: CSAPREITGELFF.